These T cell receptor beta chains were read from a single sample in a study of technical replicates of blood from four donors. Using immunoSEQ multiplex PCR, the repertoire was profiled, and TCRdb retains in-frame clones only, with some absent. The data show 50,000 to 65,000 clones, with around 92% seen just once and around 4% held by the top ten. Specimen: PBMCs. The receptors were gathered from a human donor in good health. Some clones in this sample may be carry-over from other donors' samples. The CDR3 runs from the conserved cysteine through the conserved F or W. Fields, in order: V gene, J gene, clone size, D gene, CDR3 protein, CDR3 DNA. D genes are given only for firm matches. For some rows the clone size is stated as once, few or many, or as a class when expanded; others skip it.

V: TRBV9; J: TRBJ1-1; size: NA; D: NA; CDR3: CASSVTGSSNTEAFF; DNA: TGTGCCAGCAGCGTAACAGGGTCCTCGAACACTGAAGCTTTCTTT
V: TRBV15; J: TRBJ2-5; size: NA; D: NA; CDR3: CATSRGRRQETQYF; DNA: TGTGCCACCAGCAGAGGGAGAAGACAAGAGACCCAGTACTTC
V: TRBV2; J: TRBJ2-3; size: NA; D: NA; CDR3: CASSDISWGGAGTDTQYF; DNA: TGTGCCAGCAGTGACATCTCTTGGGGGGGGGCCGGCACAGATACGCAGTATTTT
V: TRBV7-3; J: TRBJ1-1; size: once; D: NA; CDR3: CASSLNLATEAFF; DNA: TGTGCCAGCAGCTTAAATTTAGCCACTGAAGCTTTCTTT
V: TRBV6-1; J: TRBJ2-5; size: NA; D: NA; CDR3: CATSAAGQETQYF; DNA: TGTGCCACGTCGGCGGCAGGGCAAGAGACCCAGTACTTC
V: TRBV11-2; J: TRBJ2-5; size: NA; D: NA; CDR3: CASSLVGGSYQETQYF; DNA: TGTGCCAGCAGCTTAGTTGGCGGCAGTTACCAAGAGACCCAGTACTTC
V: TRBV7-2; J: TRBJ2-3; size: NA; D: TRBD2; CDR3: CASSSSLAGASTDTQYF; DNA: TGTGCCAGCAGCTCAAGCCTAGCGGGGGCGTCCACAGATACGCAGTATTTT
V: TRBV7-9; J: TRBJ2-3; size: NA; D: NA; CDR3: CASSLSTDTQYF; DNA: TGTGCCAGCAGCTTATCGACAGATACGCAGTATTTT
V: TRBV2; J: TRBJ1-6; size: NA; D: NA; CDR3: CASSVKAGNSPLHF; DNA: TGTGCCAGCAGTGTCAAGGCGGGGAATTCACCCCTCCACTTT
V: TRBV7-2; J: TRBJ2-2; size: NA; D: NA; CDR3: CASSTDRPGELFF; DNA: TGTGCCAGCTCCACCGACAGACCCGGGGAGCTGTTTTTT
V: TRBV5-1; J: TRBJ2-7; size: NA; D: TRBD1; CDR3: CASSLGPPDRGLLYEQYF; DNA: TGCGCCAGCAGCTTGGGACCCCCAGACAGGGGGCTATTGTACGAGCAGTACTTC
V: TRBV7-8; J: TRBJ2-7; size: NA; D: NA; CDR3: CASSSWTEPSFEQYF; DNA: TGTGCCAGCAGCTCCTGGACAGAGCCCTCGTTCGAGCAGTACTTC
V: TRBV28; J: TRBJ1-2; size: NA; D: TRBD1; CDR3: CASSFRDRVNYGYTF; DNA: TGTGCCAGCAGTTTCCGGGACAGGGTTAACTATGGCTACACCTTC
V: TRBV19; J: TRBJ1-1; size: NA; D: NA; CDR3: CASSSDVQGLNTEAFF; DNA: TGTGCCAGTAGTTCCGACGTCCAGGGTTTAAACACTGAAGCTTTCTTT
V: TRBV6-5; J: TRBJ2-3; size: NA; D: NA; CDR3: CASSITGFTDTQYF; DNA: TGTGCCAGCAGTATCACAGGGTTCACAGATACGCAGTATTTT
V: TRBV7-9; J: TRBJ1-4; size: NA; D: NA; CDR3: CASSSYQRNEKLFF; DNA: TGTGCCAGCAGCTCCTATCAGCGTAATGAAAAACTGTTTTTT
V: TRBV11-3; J: TRBJ2-2; size: NA; D: TRBD2; CDR3: CASSPGGANTGELFF; DNA: TGTGCCAGCAGCCCGGGAGGGGCGAACACCGGGGAGCTGTTTTTT
V: TRBV14; J: TRBJ2-4; size: NA; D: NA; CDR3: CASSPLVAKNIQYF; DNA: TGTGCCAGCAGCCCGTTAGTTGCCAAAAACATTCAGTACTTC
V: TRBV7-3; J: TRBJ2-2; size: NA; D: NA; CDR3: CASSPTGNTGELFF; DNA: TGTGCCAGCAGCCCGACAGGGAACACCGGGGAGCTGTTTTTT
V: TRBV4-1; J: TRBJ2-6; size: few; D: NA; CDR3: CASRATGGGLSGANVLTF; DNA: TGCGCCAGCAGGGCAACGGGGGGCGGCCTCTCTGGGGCCAACGTCCTGACTTTC
V: TRBV7-7; J: TRBJ2-5; size: NA; D: TRBD2; CDR3: CASSPAGGAAQTQYF; DNA: TGTGCCAGCAGCCCTGCCGGGGGGGCCGCACAGACCCAGTACTTC
V: TRBV7-7; J: TRBJ2-1; size: NA; D: TRBD2; CDR3: CASSLSITSGRNEQFF; DNA: TGTGCCAGCAGCTTAAGTATAACTAGCGGGAGGAATGAGCAGTTCTTC
V: TRBV18; J: TRBJ2-7; size: NA; D: TRBD1; CDR3: CASSPDRGGFYEQYF; DNA: TGTGCCAGCTCACCGGACAGGGGGGGATTCTACGAGCAGTACTTC
V: TRBV11-2; J: TRBJ2-1; size: once; D: TRBD2; CDR3: CASSERLAGGGYNEQFF; DNA: TGTGCCAGCAGCGAAAGACTAGCGGGAGGGGGATACAATGAGCAGTTCTTC
V: TRBV9; J: TRBJ2-1; size: NA; D: TRBD2; CDR3: CASSVVSGRAFDEQFF; DNA: TGTGCCAGCAGCGTAGTTAGCGGGAGGGCCTTCGATGAGCAGTTCTTC
V: TRBV2; J: TRBJ2-7; size: NA; D: NA; CDR3: CASEGSSYEQYF; DNA: TGTGCCAGTGAAGGGAGCTCCTACGAGCAGTACTTC
V: TRBV2; J: TRBJ2-1; size: NA; D: TRBD1; CDR3: CASNRQGASYNEQFF; DNA: TGTGCCAGCAACCGACAGGGGGCGAGTTACAATGAGCAATTCTTC
V: TRBV5-1; J: TRBJ2-2; size: NA; D: TRBD2; CDR3: CASSSSGGAGELFF; DNA: TGCGCCAGCAGCAGTAGCGGGGGGGCCGGGGAGCTGTTTTTT
V: TRBV9; J: TRBJ2-3; size: NA; D: NA; CDR3: CASSVVSVDTQYF; DNA: TGTGCCAGCAGCGTAGTCTCGGTAGATACGCAGTATTTT
V: TRBV11-3; J: TRBJ2-1; size: NA; D: TRBD1; CDR3: CASSPGTGVNNEQFF; DNA: TGTGCCAGCAGCCCCGGGACAGGGGTGAACAATGAGCAGTTCTTC
V: TRBV27; J: TRBJ2-7; size: NA; D: NA; CDR3: CASGLAYEQYF; DNA: TGTGCCAGCGGCCTCGCCTACGAGCAGTACTTC
V: TRBV10-3; J: TRBJ2-7; size: once; D: TRBD1; CDR3: CAIAEDRDTREQYF; DNA: TGTGCCATTGCGGAGGACAGGGACACCCGGGAGCAGTACTTC
V: TRBV4-3; J: TRBJ1-2; size: NA; D: NA; CDR3: CASSQAHGGYYGYTF; DNA: TGCGCCAGCAGCCAAGCGCACGGAGGGTACTATGGCTACACCTTC
V: TRBV7-2; J: TRBJ1-5; size: once; D: NA; CDR3: CASSLVRDQPQHF; DNA: TGTGCCAGCAGCTTAGTAAGAGATCAGCCCCAGCATTTT
V: TRBV15; J: TRBJ1-1; size: once; D: NA; CDR3: CATSSRSSRAEAFF; DNA: TGTGCCACCAGCAGCAGGTCTTCGAGAGCCGAAGCTTTCTTT
V: TRBV5-1; J: TRBJ2-7; size: NA; D: TRBD1; CDR3: CASSTWIGQGRPYEQYF; DNA: TGCGCCAGCAGCACGTGGATCGGACAGGGAAGACCCTACGAGCAGTACTTC
V: TRBV7-3; J: TRBJ2-2; size: NA; D: NA; CDR3: CASSGKGTGELFF; DNA: TGTGCCAGCAGCGGGAAGGGGACCGGGGAGCTGTTTTTT
V: TRBV4-3; J: TRBJ2-1; size: many; D: NA; CDR3: CASSQDRRDEQFF; DNA: TGCGCCAGCAGCCAAGATCGCCGGGATGAGCAGTTCTTC
V: TRBV7-9; J: TRBJ1-1; size: NA; D: NA; CDR3: CASSLGTGMYTEAFF; DNA: TGTGCCAGCAGCTTAGGAACAGGGATGTACACTGAAGCTTTCTTT
V: TRBV10-3; J: TRBJ2-1; size: NA; D: TRBD2; CDR3: CAISESPAGAPEQFF; DNA: TGTGCCATCAGTGAGTCGCCAGCGGGAGCCCCCGAGCAGTTCTTC